This is a list of T cell receptor beta chains from one sample in a study of shared T cell receptors in the human thymus. Generated by immunoSEQ multiplex PCR, the TCRdb table keeps only in-frame clones and is missing some. Here the sample spans 540,000 or so clones, 75% to 80% being singletons. The sample was also linked to a second study, of human thymus T cells.

The sample comprised thymocytes. The receptors shown here come from a boy less than two years old with a congenital heart defect. CDR3s include the opening cysteine and the closing phenylalanine or tryptophan. The D gene is left open where the match is weak. The listing skips clone size in some rows; elsewhere it reads once, few, many or a size class.

cdr3_aa,v_call,d_call,j_call,clone_size
CASSLIGVHEQYF,TRBV5-5,-,TRBJ2-7,-
CASRATDMGSYEQYF,TRBV11-1,-,TRBJ2-7,-
CASSLNWGGNTEAFF,TRBV27,-,TRBJ1-1,-
CASSSLAGVEETQYF,TRBV5-6,TRBD2,TRBJ2-5,-
CASSTYRDIWNDEQFF,TRBV5-8,-,TRBJ2-1,-
CASSRGLAGEGRTDTQYF,TRBV7-6,TRBD2,TRBJ2-3,once
CASSLMRPRGGKNIQYF,TRBV27,-,TRBJ2-4,-
CASCTGPGANVLTF,TRBV27,-,TRBJ2-6,-
CASSQWTSGRDNEQFF,TRBV19,TRBD2,TRBJ2-1,few
CASRSGGDTGELFF,TRBV6-5,TRBD2,TRBJ2-2,-
CAWSAASGRHIDEQFF,TRBV30,TRBD2,TRBJ2-1,-
CASRGLAGVTNEQFF,TRBV2,TRBD2,TRBJ2-1,-
CATQTGRSGNTIYF,TRBV10-3,TRBD1,TRBJ1-3,few
CASTFEEVEGSDGYTF,TRBV5-1,-,TRBJ1-2,-
CASSLVGGSPFGETQYF,TRBV28,TRBD2,TRBJ2-5,-
CASMHGSGSSGYEQYF,TRBV5-1,TRBD2,TRBJ2-7,-
CASSPRSSGSITAPQETQYF,TRBV4-1,TRBD2,TRBJ2-5,-
CASSLAPGQGAYEQYF,TRBV7-2,TRBD1,TRBJ2-7,-